This TCR beta chain was sequenced for a study of cytomegalovirus exposure and HLA in healthy donors. The CDR3 spans 13 residues. Between the trimmed V and J ends, which lost 6 bases and 6 bases, there was a span of 11 bases. CDR1 is LGHNT and CDR2 is FRNRAP in the germline V gene. The study ran its PCR with 60 Vbeta and 13 Jbeta primers. Profiled with immunoSEQ multiplex PCR; TCRdb holds only in-frame clones, not every one. The sample records some 180,000 clones, 78% being singletons. Sequences were obtained from PBMCs. The chain uses TRBV12-5 and TRBJ2-2; maybe TRBD2 (5 bases). The receptor comes from a female donor in good health and CMV-seronegative. The CDR3 region has the DNA TGTGCTAGTGGCGTTACTAGTCCCGGGGAGCTGTTTTTT. This encodes CASGVTSPGELFF.